Here is one T cell receptor (beta chain) with its context. Its antigen is as yet unknown. This specimen comes from a study of cytomegalovirus exposure and HLA in healthy donors. The CDR3 consists of 14 residues. Per germline, CDR1 SGHRS and CDR2 YFSETQ. V dropped 0 bases and J dropped 8 bases, with 11 bases sitting between them. Primers for the PCR totalled 60 Vbeta and 13 Jbeta. Generated by immunoSEQ multiplex PCR, the TCRdb table keeps only in-frame clones and is missing some. Here the sample spans about 150,000 clones, about 75% being singletons. General observations from the study: It was 150 or so TCR beta chains that were listed as cytomegalovirus-associated.

The sequencing input was PBMCs. The chain carries TRBV5-1 and TRBJ1-4; no clear D. This receptor was obtained from a man aged 55 to 70 in good health and CMV-seronegative. Here the CDR3 reads CASSLDTPREKLFF. CDR3 nucleotides: TGCGCCAGCAGCTTGGACACCCCGCGGGAAAAACTGTTTTTT.